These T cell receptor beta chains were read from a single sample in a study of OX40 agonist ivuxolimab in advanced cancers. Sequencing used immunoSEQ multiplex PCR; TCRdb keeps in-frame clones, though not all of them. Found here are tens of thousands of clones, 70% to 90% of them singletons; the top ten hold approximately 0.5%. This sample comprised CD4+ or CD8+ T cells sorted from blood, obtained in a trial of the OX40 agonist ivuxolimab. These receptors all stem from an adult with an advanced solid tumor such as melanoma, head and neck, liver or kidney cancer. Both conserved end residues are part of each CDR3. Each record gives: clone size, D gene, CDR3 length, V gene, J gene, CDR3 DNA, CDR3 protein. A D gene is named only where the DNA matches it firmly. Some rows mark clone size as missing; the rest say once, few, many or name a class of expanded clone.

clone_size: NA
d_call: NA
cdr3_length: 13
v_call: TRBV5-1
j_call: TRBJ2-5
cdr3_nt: TGCGCCAGCAGCTTGGAGTCGTCGGGGACCCAGTACTTC
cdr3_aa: CASSLESSGTQYF

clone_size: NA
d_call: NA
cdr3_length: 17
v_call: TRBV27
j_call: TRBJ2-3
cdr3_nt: TGTGCCAGCAGTTTAAGTACCGGTTTCCCTGGCACAGATACGCAGTATTTT
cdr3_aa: CASSLSTGFPGTDTQYF

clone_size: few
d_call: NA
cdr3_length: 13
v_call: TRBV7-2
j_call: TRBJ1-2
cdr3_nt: TGTGCCAGCAGCTTAGCCAGGGTCGATGGCTACACCTTC
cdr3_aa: CASSLARVDGYTF

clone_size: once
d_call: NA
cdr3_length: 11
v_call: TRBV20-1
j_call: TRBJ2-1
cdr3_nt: TGCAGTACTTGGCGGGGCAATGAGCAGTTCTTC
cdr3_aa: CSTWRGNEQFF

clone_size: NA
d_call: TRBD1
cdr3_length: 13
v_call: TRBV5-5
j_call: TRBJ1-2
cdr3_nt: TGTGCCAGCAGCGGTTCAGGGGGCTCTGGCTACACCTTC
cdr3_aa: CASSGSGGSGYTF

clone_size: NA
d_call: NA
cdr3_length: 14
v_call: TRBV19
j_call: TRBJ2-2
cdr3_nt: TGTGCCAGTAGTATCTACCAGGGAGCCGGGGAGCTGTTTTTT
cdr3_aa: CASSIYQGAGELFF

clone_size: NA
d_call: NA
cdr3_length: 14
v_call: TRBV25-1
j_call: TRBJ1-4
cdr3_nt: TGTGCCAGCAGTGAAGGGGTTACTAATGAAAAACTGTTTTTT
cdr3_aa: CASSEGVTNEKLFF

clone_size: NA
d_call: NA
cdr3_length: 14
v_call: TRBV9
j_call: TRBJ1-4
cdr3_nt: TGTGCCAGCAGCGTAGGGGGCGTCGCTGAAAAACTGTTTTTT
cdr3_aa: CASSVGGVAEKLFF

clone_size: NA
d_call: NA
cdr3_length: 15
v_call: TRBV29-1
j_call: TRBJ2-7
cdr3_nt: TGCAGCGTTGAAGATACTGGGGCAGGCTCCTACGAGCAGTACTTC
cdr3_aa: CSVEDTGAGSYEQYF

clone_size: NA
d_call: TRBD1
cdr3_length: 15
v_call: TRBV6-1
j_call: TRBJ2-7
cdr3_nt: TGTGCCAGCAGTGAAGGGCCGGGACAGGGGTACGAGCAGTACTTC
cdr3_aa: CASSEGPGQGYEQYF

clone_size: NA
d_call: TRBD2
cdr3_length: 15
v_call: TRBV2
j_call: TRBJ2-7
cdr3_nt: TGTGCCAGCAGTGAAAGCTTCGGGAGGAGGGGCGAGCAGTACTTC
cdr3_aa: CASSESFGRRGEQYF

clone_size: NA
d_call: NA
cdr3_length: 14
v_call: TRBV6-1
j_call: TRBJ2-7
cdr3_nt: TGTGCCAGCAGTGAAAGACAGGTCCCCTACGAGCAGTACTTC
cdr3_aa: CASSERQVPYEQYF

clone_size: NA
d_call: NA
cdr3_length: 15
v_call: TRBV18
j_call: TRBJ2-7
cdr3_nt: TGTGCCAGCTCACCACCCAACAGGCCGGCGTACGAGCAGTACTTC
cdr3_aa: CASSPPNRPAYEQYF

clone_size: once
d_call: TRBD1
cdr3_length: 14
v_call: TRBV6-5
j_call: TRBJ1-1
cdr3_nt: TGTGCCAGCAGAGACAGGGGGCAGTGGACTGAAGCTTTCTTT
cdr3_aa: CASRDRGQWTEAFF

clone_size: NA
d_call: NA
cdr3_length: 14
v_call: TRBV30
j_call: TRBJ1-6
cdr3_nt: TGTGCCTGGAGTATGGGACTACGGGATTCACCCCTCCACTTT
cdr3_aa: CAWSMGLRDSPLHF

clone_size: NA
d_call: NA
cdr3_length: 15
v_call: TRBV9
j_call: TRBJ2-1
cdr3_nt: TGTGCCAGCAGCGTAGCTAACGGGCTAGCCGGTGAGCAGTTCTTC
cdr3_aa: CASSVANGLAGEQFF

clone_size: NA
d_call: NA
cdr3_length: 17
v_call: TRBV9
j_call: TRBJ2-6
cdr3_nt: TGTGCCAGCAGCGTAGCTCAAGTGGGCGCGGGGGCCAACGTCCTGACTTTC
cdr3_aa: CASSVAQVGAGANVLTF

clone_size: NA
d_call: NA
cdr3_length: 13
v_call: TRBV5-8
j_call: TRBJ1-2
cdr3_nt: TGTGCCAGCAGCCCCCGTGACGGCTATGGCTACACCTTC
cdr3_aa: CASSPRDGYGYTF

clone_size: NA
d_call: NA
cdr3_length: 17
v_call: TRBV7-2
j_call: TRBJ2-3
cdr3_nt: TGTGCCAGCAGCTTAGTATATTCCGGGTCGGAGACAGATACGCAGTATTTT
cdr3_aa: CASSLVYSGSETDTQYF

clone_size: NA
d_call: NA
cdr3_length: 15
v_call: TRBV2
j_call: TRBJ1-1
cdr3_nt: TGTGCCAGCCGTCGGTCGGGGGCAAGGAACACTGAAGCTTTCTTT
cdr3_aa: CASRRSGARNTEAFF

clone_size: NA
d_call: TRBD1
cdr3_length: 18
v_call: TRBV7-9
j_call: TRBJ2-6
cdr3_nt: TGTGCCAGCAGCTTATCTCCAGGGGGTTTCTCTGGGGCCAACGTCCTGACTTTC
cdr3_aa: CASSLSPGGFSGANVLTF

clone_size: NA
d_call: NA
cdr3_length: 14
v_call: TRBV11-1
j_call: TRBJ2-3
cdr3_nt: TGTGCCAGCAGGGTAAACAGGGTCACAGATACGCAGTATTTT
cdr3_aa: CASRVNRVTDTQYF

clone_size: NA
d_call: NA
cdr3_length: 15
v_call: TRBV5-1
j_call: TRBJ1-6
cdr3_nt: TGCGCCAGCAGCTCGGCCGGGACTGGCAATTCACCCCTCCACTTT
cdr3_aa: CASSSAGTGNSPLHF

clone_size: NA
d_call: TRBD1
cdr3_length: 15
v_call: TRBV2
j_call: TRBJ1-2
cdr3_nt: TGTGCCAGCAGTGTGAGCCGACAGGGAGGTTGGGGCTACACCTTC
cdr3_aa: CASSVSRQGGWGYTF

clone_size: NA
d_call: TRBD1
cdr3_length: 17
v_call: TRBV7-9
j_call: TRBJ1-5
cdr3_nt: TGTGCCAGCAGCCCCGGGACAGGGGTTCCGAGCAATCAGCCCCAGCATTTT
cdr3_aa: CASSPGTGVPSNQPQHF

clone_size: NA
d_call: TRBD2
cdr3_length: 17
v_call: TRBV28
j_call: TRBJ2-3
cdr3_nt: TGTGCCAGCAGTTTATCACTAGCGGGAGCCGACACAGATACGCAGTATTTT
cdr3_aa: CASSLSLAGADTDTQYF

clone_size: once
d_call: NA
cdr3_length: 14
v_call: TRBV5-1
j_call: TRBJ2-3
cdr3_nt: TGCGCCAGCAGCTTGGTGGGCGGAGGGGATACGCAGTATTTT
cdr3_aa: CASSLVGGGDTQYF

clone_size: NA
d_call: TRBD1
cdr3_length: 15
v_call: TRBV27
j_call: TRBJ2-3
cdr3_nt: TGTGCCAGCAGTTTATTAGGGGACAGCGCAGATACGCAGTATTTT
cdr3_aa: CASSLLGDSADTQYF

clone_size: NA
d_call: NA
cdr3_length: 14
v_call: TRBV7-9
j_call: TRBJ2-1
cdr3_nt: TGTGCCAGCAGCTTAGTCGGGACCTACAATGAGCAGTTCTTC
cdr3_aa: CASSLVGTYNEQFF

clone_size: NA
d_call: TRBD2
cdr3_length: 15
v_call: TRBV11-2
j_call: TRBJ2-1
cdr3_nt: TGTGCCAGCAGCTCAACAGCGGGAGCACTCAATGAGCAGTTCTTC
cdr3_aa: CASSSTAGALNEQFF

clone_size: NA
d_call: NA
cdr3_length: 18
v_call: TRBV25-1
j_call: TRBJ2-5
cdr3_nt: TGTGCCAGCAGTGAATGGTGGTGCGGGGTATTTTATTTTGAGACCCAGTACTTC
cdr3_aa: CASSEWWCGVFYFETQYF

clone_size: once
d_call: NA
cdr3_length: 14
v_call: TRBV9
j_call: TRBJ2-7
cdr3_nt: TGTGCCAGCAGCGTAGGCACAGAACCCTACGAGCAGTACTTC
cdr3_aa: CASSVGTEPYEQYF

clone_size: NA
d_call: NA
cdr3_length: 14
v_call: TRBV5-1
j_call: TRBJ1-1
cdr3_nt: TGCGCCAGCAGTCGGGTACCTTATGGCACTGAAGCTTTCTTT
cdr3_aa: CASSRVPYGTEAFF

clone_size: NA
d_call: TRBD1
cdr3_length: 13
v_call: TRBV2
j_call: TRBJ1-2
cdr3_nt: TGTGCCAGCAGTGAGGAGGGGGCGATTGGCTACACCTTC
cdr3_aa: CASSEEGAIGYTF

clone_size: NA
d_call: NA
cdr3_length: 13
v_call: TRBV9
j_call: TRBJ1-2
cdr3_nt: TGTGCCAGCAGCCGGGGACGCGGGGGAGGCTACACCTTC
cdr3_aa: CASSRGRGGGYTF

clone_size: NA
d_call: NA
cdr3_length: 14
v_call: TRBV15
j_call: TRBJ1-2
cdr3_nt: TGTGCCACCAGCAGAGCAGGGGTAGGGTATGGCTACACCTTC
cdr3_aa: CATSRAGVGYGYTF

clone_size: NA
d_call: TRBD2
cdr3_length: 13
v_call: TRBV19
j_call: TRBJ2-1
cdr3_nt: TGTGCCAGTAGAACTAGCGGCTACAATGAGCAGTTCTTC
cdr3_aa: CASRTSGYNEQFF

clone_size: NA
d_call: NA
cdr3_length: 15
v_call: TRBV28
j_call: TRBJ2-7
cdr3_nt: TGTGCCAGAAGGAGGGGGCCATCATCAACGGGAGAGCAGTACTTC
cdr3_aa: CARRRGPSSTGEQYF

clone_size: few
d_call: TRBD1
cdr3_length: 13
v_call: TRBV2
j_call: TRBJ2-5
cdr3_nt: TGTGCCAGCAGCCAGGGGGCCAGTGAGACCCAGTACTTC
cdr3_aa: CASSQGASETQYF

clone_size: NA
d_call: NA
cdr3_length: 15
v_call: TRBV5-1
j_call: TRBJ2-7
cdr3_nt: TGCGCCAGCAGCTTGCAGCCCGCGGGCCCCTACGAGCAGTACTTC
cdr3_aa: CASSLQPAGPYEQYF

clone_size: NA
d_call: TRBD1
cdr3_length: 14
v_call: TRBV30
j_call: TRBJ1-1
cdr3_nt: TGTGCCTGGAGTGTAGGGGGCTTACACACTGAAGCTTTCTTT
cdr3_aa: CAWSVGGLHTEAFF

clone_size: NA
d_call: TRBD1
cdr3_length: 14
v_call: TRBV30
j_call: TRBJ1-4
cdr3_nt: TGTGCCTGGAGTATCAGGGGGGTTAATGAAAAACTGTTTTTT
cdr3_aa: CAWSIRGVNEKLFF

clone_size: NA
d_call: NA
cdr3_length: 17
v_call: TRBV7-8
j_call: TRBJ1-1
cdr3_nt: TGTGCCAGCAGCTTAAGGGGCCCGAGGGGGGCGCGGGCTGAAGCTTTCTTT
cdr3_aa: CASSLRGPRGARAEAFF

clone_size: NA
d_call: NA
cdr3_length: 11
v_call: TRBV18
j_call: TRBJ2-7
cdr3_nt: TGTGCCAGCTCACCCGGCCTCGAGCAGTACTTC
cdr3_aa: CASSPGLEQYF

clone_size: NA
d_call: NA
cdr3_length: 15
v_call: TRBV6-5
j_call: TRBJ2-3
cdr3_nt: TGTGCCAGCAGTTACTCGGTGAGCTTCACAGATACGCAGTATTTT
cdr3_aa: CASSYSVSFTDTQYF

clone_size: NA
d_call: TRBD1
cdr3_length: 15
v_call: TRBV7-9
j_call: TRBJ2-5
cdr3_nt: TGTGCCAGCAGCTCCCCGGGACAGCTCCAAGAGACCCAGTACTTC
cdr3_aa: CASSSPGQLQETQYF